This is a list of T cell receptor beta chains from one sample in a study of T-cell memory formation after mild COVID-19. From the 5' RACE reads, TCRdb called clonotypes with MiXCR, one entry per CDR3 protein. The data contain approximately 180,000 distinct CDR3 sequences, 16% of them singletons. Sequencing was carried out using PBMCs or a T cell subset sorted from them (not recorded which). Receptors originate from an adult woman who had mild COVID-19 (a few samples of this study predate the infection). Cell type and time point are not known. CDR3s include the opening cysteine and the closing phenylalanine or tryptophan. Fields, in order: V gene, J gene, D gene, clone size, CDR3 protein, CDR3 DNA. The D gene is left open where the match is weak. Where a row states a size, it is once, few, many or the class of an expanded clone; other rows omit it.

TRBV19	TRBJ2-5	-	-	CASRPSSGGSETQYF	TGTGCCAGTAGACCCTCCTCGGGCGGTTCTGAGACCCAGTACTTC
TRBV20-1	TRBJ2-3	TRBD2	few	CSALTSGTDTQYF	TGCAGTGCTCTAACTAGCGGCACAGATACGCAGTATTTT
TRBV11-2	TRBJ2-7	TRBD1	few	CASSSGTGLYEQYF	TGTGCCAGCAGCTCCGGGACAGGTTTATACGAGCAGTACTTC
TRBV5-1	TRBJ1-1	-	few	CASSLVLVTEAFF	TGCGCCAGCAGCTTGGTTCTGGTAACTGAAGCTTTCTTT
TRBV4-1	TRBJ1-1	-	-	CASSQERRATEAFF	TGCGCCAGCAGCCAAGAACGGAGGGCGACTGAAGCTTTCTTT
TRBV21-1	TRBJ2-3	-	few	CASSKGPAPTDTQYF	TGTGCCAGCAGCAAAGGTCCAGCGCCCACAGATACGCAGTATTTT
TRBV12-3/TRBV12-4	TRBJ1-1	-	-	CASRLEKRTEAFF	TGTGCCAGCCGCTTGGAGAAGAGGACTGAAGCTTTCTTT
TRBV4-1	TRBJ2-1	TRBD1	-	CASSQPVAWTGASHNEQFF	TGCGCCAGCAGCCAGCCTGTTGCCTGGACAGGGGCGTCTCACAATGAGCAGTTCTTC
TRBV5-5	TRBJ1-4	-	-	CASSGGPNEKLFF	TGTGCCAGCAGCGGAGGCCCTAATGAAAAACTGTTTTTT
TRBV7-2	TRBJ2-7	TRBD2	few	CASSFGLAVWGYEQYF	TGTGCCAGCAGCTTCGGACTAGCGGTATGGGGATACGAGCAGTACTTC
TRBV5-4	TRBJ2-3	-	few	CASSWGGGAPRGDTQYF	TGTGCCAGCAGTTGGGGAGGTGGGGCCCCCAGGGGAGATACGCAGTATTTT
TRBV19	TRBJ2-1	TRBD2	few	CASSIARLAGGPGEQFF	TGTGCCAGTAGTATAGCCCGACTAGCGGGGGGGCCGGGTGAGCAGTTCTTC
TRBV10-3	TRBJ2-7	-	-	CAISESNYEQYF	TGTGCCATCAGTGAGTCTAACTACGAGCAGTACTTC
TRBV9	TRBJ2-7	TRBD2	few	CASSVGTSEYYEQYF	TGTGCCAGCAGCGTAGGGACTAGCGAATACTACGAGCAGTACTTC
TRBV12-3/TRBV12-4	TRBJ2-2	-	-	CASSLLAGRYTGELFF	TGTGCCAGCAGTTTGCTGGCGGGGCGGTATACCGGGGAGCTGTTTTTT
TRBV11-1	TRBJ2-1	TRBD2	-	CASSPWTSGGAYNEQFF	TGTGCCAGCAGTCCATGGACTAGCGGGGGGGCCTACAATGAGCAGTTCTTC
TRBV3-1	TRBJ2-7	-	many	CASSRSSYEQYF	TGTGCCAGCAGTCGTAGCTCCTACGAGCAGTACTTC
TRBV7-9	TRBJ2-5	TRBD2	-	CASSHPPGLAAETQYF	TGTGCCAGCAGCCATCCACCGGGACTAGCGGCGGAGACCCAGTACTTC
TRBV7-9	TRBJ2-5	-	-	CASSFPTGVETQYF	TGTGCCAGCAGCTTCCCCACGGGGGTAGAGACCCAGTACTTC
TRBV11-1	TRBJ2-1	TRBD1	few	CASSLETGAGNEQFF	TGTGCCAGCAGCTTAGAGACAGGGGCGGGTAATGAGCAGTTCTTC
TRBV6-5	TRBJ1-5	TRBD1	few	CASSYDRGSNQPQHF	TGTGCCAGCAGTTACGACAGGGGGAGCAATCAGCCCCAGCATTTT
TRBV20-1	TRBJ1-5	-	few	CSAREDSNQPQHF	TGCAGTGCTAGGGAGGATAGCAATCAGCCCCAGCATTTT
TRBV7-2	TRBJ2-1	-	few	CASRSTNNEQFF	TGTGCCAGCAGGTCGACGAACAATGAGCAGTTCTTC
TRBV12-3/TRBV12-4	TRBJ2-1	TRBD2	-	CASSLIGGGVHEQFF	TGTGCCAGCAGTTTGATCGGCGGGGGGGTACATGAGCAGTTCTTC
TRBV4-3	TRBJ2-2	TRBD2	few	CASSHARISGRNTGELFF	TGCGCCAGCAGCCACGCCCGTATTAGCGGGAGGAACACCGGGGAGCTGTTTTTT
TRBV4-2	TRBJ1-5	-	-	CASSQDNRGTEQPQHF	TGTGCCAGCAGCCAAGATAATCGGGGTACGGAACAGCCCCAGCATTTT
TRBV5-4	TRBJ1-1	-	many	CASSPTSYTEAFF	TGTGCCAGCAGTCCGACCAGTTACACTGAAGCTTTCTTT
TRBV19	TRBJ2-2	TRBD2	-	CASGLAGPTGELFF	TGTGCCTCAGGGCTAGCGGGACCCACCGGGGAGCTGTTTTTT
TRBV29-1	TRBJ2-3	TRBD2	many	CSVDQASGVSRTQYF	TGCAGCGTTGATCAGGCTAGCGGGGTTTCCCGTACGCAGTATTTT
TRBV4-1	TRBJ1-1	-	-	CASRTVQGFTEAFF	TGCGCCAGCAGGACAGTACAGGGCTTCACTGAAGCTTTCTTT
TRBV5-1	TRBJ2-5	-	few	CASSHLEETQYF	TGCGCCAGCAGCCACCTGGAGGAGACCCAGTACTTC
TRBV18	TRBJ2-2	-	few	CASSPRWGGSTGELFF	TGTGCCAGCTCACCACGATGGGGCGGAAGCACCGGGGAGCTGTTTTTT
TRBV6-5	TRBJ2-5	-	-	CASSYSGGAQETQYF	TGTGCCAGCAGTTACTCAGGGGGAGCCCAAGAGACCCAGTACTTC
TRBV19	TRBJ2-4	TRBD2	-	CASSRGLAGGVKNIQYF	TGTGCCAGTAGCCGAGGACTAGCGGGAGGGGTCAAAAACATTCAGTACTTC
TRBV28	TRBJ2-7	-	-	CASSVSPGREQYF	TGTGCCAGCAGTGTCTCGCCGGGACGCGAGCAGTACTTC
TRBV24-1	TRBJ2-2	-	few	CATSIGYTGELFF	TGTGCCACCAGTATAGGGTACACCGGGGAGCTGTTTTTT
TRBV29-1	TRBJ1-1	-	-	CSVELWGPTEAFF	TGCAGCGTTGAATTATGGGGGCCCACTGAAGCTTTCTTT
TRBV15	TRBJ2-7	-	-	CATSRDRAEIYEQYF	TGTGCCACCAGCAGAGATCGGGCGGAGATCTACGAGCAGTACTTC
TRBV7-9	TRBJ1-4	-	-	CASSLGDVFNEKLFF	TGTGCCAGCAGCTTAGGCGACGTCTTTAATGAAAAACTGTTTTTT
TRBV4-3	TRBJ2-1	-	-	CASSQGVEWDNEQFF	TGCGCCAGCAGCCAAGGGGTGGAATGGGACAATGAGCAGTTCTTC
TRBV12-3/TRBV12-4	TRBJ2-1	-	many	CASSLGYYNEQFF	TGTGCCAGCAGTTTAGGCTACTACAATGAGCAGTTCTTC